This T cell receptor beta chain came from a study of regulatory T cells in long-lasting Graves disease. Time point meaning: newly diagnosed GD, antithyroid drugs for less than 3 months. From RNA extracted from PBMCs, the TCR library was made. The CDR3 spans 11 residues. The V gene lost 4 bases and the J gene lost 4 bases, with 4 bases spanning the gap. Germline loops: CDR1 DFQATT, CDR2 SNEGSKA (reference sequence). To make TCR beta libraries, researchers used iRepertoire HTBI primers and Arm-PCR of CDR3 regions. TCRdb analysed the multiplex PCR reads with MiXCR anew, one entry per CDR3 protein. This sample has around 500,000 distinct CDR3 sequences, with 15% to 20% found just once. These records were also assigned to another study, of T cells in Graves' hyperthyroidism and ophthalmopathy.

Sequencing was performed on peripheral blood mononuclear cells (PBMCs), taken at new diagnosis, from a patient treated with antithyroid drugs. The TCR originated in a woman aged 40 to 65 with Graves disease. The V gene is TRBV20-1, the J gene TRBJ1-4; D is uncertain. Written as DNA, the CDR3 is TGCAGTGCTACCCATAATGAAAAACTGTTTTTT. This gives the protein CSATHNEKLFF.